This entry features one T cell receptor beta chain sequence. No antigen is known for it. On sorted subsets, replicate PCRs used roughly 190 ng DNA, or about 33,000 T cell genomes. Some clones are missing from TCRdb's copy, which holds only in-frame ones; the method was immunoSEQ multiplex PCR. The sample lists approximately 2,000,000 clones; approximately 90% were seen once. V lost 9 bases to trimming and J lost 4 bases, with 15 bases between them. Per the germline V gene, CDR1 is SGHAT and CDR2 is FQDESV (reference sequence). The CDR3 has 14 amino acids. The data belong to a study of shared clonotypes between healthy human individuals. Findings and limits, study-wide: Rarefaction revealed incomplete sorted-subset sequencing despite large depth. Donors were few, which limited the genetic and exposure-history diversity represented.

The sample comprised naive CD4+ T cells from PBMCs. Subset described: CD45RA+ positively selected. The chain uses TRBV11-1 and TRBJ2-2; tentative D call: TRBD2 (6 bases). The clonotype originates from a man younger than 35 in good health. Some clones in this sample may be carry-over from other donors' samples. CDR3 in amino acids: CASPVADGTGELFF. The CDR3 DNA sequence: TGTGCCAGTCCAGTAGCGGATGGCACCGGGGAGCTGTTTTTT.